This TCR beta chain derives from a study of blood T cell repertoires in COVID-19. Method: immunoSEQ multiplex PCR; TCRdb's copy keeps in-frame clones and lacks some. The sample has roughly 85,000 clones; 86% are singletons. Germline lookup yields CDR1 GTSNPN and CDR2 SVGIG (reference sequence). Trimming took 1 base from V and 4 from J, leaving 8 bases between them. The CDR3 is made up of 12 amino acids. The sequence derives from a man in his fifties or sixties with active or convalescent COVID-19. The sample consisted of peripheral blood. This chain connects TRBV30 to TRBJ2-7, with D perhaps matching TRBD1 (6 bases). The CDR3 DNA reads TGTGCCTGGAGTGCCGACAGGTACGAGCAGTACTTC. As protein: CAWSADRYEQYF. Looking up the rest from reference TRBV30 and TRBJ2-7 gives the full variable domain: SQTIHQWPATLVQPVGSPLSLECTVEGTSNPNLYWYRQAAGRGLQLLFYSVGIGQISSEVPQNLSASRPQDRQFILSSKKLLLSDSGFYLCAWSADRYEQYFGPGTRLTVT.